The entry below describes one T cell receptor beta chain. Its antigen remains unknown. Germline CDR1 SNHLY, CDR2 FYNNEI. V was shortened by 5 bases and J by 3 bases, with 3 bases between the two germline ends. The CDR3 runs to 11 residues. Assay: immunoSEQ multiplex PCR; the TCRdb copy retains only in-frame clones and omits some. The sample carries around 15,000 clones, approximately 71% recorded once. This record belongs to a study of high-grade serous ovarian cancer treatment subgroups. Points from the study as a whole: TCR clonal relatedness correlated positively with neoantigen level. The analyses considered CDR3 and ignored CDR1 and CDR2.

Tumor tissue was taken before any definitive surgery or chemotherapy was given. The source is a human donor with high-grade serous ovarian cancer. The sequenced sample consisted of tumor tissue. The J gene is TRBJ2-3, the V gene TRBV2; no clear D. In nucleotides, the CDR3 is TGTGCCAGCAGTCGAACAGATACGCAGTATTTT. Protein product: CASSRTDTQYF.